The text below deals with one T cell receptor (beta chain). This sample stems from a study of OX40 agonist ivuxolimab in advanced cancers. Per the germline V gene, CDR1 is GTSNPN and CDR2 is SVGIG (reference sequence). This CDR3 has 15 amino acids. V was cut by 3 bases and J by 0 bases, with 14 bases left in between. Profiling relied on immunoSEQ multiplex PCR, and the TCRdb table lists in-frame clones only, not all of them. The sample has 80,000 to 100,000 clones; about 90% are singletons. J is TRBJ2-5 and V is TRBV30; D not certain. This specimen was CD4+ or CD8+ T cells sorted from blood, taken in a trial of the OX40 agonist ivuxolimab. This TCR was sampled from an adult with an advanced solid tumor such as melanoma, head and neck, liver or kidney cancer. This CDR3 is CAWRVRRRYQETQYF. Here the CDR3 DNA reads TGTGCCTGGAGAGTCAGGCGTCGGTACCAAGAGACCCAGTACTTC. Filled out from reference TRBV30 and TRBJ2-5, the complete variable domain reads SQTIHQWPATLVQPVGSPLSLECTVEGTSNPNLYWYRQAAGRGLQLLFYSVGIGQISSEVPQNLSASRPQDRQFILSSKKLLLSDSGFYLCAWRVRRRYQETQYFGPGTRLLVL.